This TCR beta chain originates from a study of cytomegalovirus exposure and HLA in healthy donors. In regard to this clone: No antigen is known for it.

Study results and limitations: Sequencing likely caused a cluster of highly shared sequence variants. A later look showed TCR association rates differing by HLA locus, highest for DRB1 and lowest for HLA-C. HLA allele associations emerged for roughly 17,000 TCR beta sequences in a later analysis, at 0.05 false discovery rate.

The PCR made use of 60 Vbeta and 13 Jbeta primers. Measured with immunoSEQ multiplex PCR; TCRdb has only the in-frame clones, and not every one. The sample contains roughly 74,000 clones, around 81% of which appear only once. The trim removed 3 bases at V and 7 bases at J, leaving 3 bases unmatched. This CDR3 has 13 amino acids. CDR1 and CDR2 (germline): LNHDA, SQIVND (reference sequence). Sequencing was carried out using PBMCs. The chain carries TRBV19 and TRBJ2-1; 7 nucleotides line up with TRBD1. The TCR comes from a man aged 35 to 55 in good health and CMV-seronegative. CDR3 in amino acids: CASSITGANEQFF. CDR3 coding DNA: TGTGCCAGTAGTATTACAGGGGCAAATGAGCAGTTCTTC.